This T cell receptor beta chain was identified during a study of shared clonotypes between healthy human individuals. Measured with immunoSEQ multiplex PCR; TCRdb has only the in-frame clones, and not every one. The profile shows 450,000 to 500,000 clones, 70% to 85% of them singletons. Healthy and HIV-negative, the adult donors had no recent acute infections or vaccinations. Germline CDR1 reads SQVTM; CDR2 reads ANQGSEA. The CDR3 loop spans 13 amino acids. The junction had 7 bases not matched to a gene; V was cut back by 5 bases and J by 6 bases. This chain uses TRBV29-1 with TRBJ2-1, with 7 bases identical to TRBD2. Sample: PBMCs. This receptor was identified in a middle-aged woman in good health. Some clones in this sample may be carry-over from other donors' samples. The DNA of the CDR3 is TGCAGCGTTCACGGACTAGTCAGCAATGAGCAGTTCTTC. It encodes CSVHGLVSNEQFF.